Given below is one T cell receptor beta chain in context. Its binding antigen is unknown. A much bigger clone sits one base away, suggesting this may be a read error. CDR1 is given as DFQATT and CDR2 as SNEGSKA, both from the germline V gene (reference sequence). There are 13 amino acids in the CDR3, from cysteine to valine inclusive. Only the CDR3 region is kept as DNA, spanning 39 bases read in frame from base 1. Libraries were made using 5' RACE. Reads for this sample came from an Illumina HiSeq 2000. Template switching added a universal primer binding site, and the final cDNA carried a unique molecular identifier that allowed TCR cDNA molecules to be counted accurately. Specific primers in the conserved constant-segment region were used to synthesize first-strand cDNA for TCR alpha and beta chains. To control for contamination, every cDNA library carried two barcodes: a SMART-Mk sample barcode plus Illumina barcodes. TruSeq adapter sequences, together with Illumina sample barcodes, were added in two successive PCR steps. The Illumina HiSeq platform was used with custom primers to sequence TCR alpha and beta cDNA libraries. The authors' analysis ran thus. Unique molecular identifiers were extracted from raw reads with MiGEC, and CDR3 positions were determined with MiXCR. For each individual, recombination models were inferred using an EM algorithm with the repgenHMM and IGoR tools. The analysis of shared clonotypes was done with the tcR package in R, with sharing normalized by the product of cloneset sizes. To study raw recombination free of thymic and clonal selection effects, out-of-frame nonproductive sequences were analyzed. TCRdb passed the public sequencing reads through fastp at Q25 and MiXCR, retaining productive beta sequences. Rows with one shared CDR3 protein collapse into an entry with the most common genes and DNA. Clone size and V and J calls follow TCRdb, not the original study. This sample comprises roughly 710,000 distinct CDR3 sequences, roughly 6% of them detected only once. The top ten clonotypes cover roughly 1.6% of the sample.

Only healthy Caucasian donors were included. Three unrelated non-twin adults were additionally sequenced: a male aged 18 to 29, a male aged 50 to 60 and a female aged 50 to 60. Miltenyi CD45RO+ enrichment and human naive T-cell isolation kits were used to isolate memory (CD45RO+) and naive T cells from PBMC. The data were obtained in a study of identical twins (dated by TCRdb to the mid-2010s). About the full investigation: To test whether fetal clonotypes persist, the study used deep sequencing on TCR alpha and beta repertoires from monozygotic twins, unrelated adults of various ages, and cord blood. To rule out contamination, the twin experiments were replicated at different times with different library preparation protocols. What the work shows at the level of the full study, not this receptor alone: Conclusions relied on cross-sectional statistical analysis, since the same donors could not be followed over many years. The excess sharing between twins in beta out-of-frame sequences was weaker because fewer shared sequences reduced the signal-to-noise ratio. Compared with coincidental sharing between unrelated individuals, out-of-frame TCR alpha sequences shared between twins had an excess of sequences with low generation probability. In monozygotic twins, out-of-frame TCR alpha sharing was systematically underestimated by recombination models, although the models agreed with sharing between unrelated individuals. Invariant T cells such as MAIT and iNKT could partly confound zero-insertion analyses, although diverse VJ usage argued against such confounding for most clonotypes. Abundant cord blood beta clonotypes had fewer insertions, young adult naive repertoires showed a similar but weaker trend, and memory repertoires showed no such trend.

The source is a man in his late teens or twenties in good health. The sequenced sample consisted of naive T cells sorted from blood. Per the publication, the cell subset or site label means: cells isolated with a human naive T-cell isolation kit. The sequence is built from TRBV20-1 and TRBJ2-7; 7 bases in the junction line up with TRBD2. DNA sequence: TGCAGGGCCGGGGGGACCGACGCCTACAAGCAGTACGTC. It translates as CRAGGTDAYKQYV.